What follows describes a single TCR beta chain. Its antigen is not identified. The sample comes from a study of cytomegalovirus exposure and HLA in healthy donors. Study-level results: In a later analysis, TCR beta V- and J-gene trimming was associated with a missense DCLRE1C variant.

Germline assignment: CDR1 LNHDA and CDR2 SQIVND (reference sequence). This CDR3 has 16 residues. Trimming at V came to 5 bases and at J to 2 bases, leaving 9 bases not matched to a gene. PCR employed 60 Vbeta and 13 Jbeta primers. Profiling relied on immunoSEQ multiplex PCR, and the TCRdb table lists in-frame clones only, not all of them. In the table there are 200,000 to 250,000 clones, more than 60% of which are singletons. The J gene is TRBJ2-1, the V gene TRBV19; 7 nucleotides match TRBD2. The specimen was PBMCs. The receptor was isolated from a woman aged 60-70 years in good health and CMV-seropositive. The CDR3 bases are TGTGCCAGTAGTGCTTTAGCCGGGACTACCTACAATGAGCAGTTCTTC. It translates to CASSALAGTTYNEQFF. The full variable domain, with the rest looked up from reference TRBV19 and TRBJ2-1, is DGGITQSPKYLFRKEGQNVTLSCEQNLNHDAMYWYRQDPGQGLRLIYYSQIVNDFQKGDIAEGYSVSREKKESFPLTVTSAQKNPTAFYLCASSALAGTTYNEQFFGPGTRLTVL.